This TCR beta chain was captured in a study of cytomegalovirus exposure and HLA in healthy donors. Study in general: The study placed 70% to 85% of its 350 to 450 genotyped donors in the Caucasian-associated ancestry cluster.

The PCR employed 60 Vbeta primers together with 13 Jbeta primers. Profiling relied on immunoSEQ multiplex PCR, and the TCRdb table lists in-frame clones only, not all of them. The table has about 210,000 clones, over 70% seen once. A note on this clone: Its antigen is undetermined.

V was clipped by 2 bases and J by 5 bases, with 6 bases between them. Germline values: CDR1 SEHNR, CDR2 FQNEAQ (reference sequence). The CDR3 is 13 residues long. Unrecorded immune exposure was likely among donors, who were nominally healthy when sampled. Study-wide findings and caveats: Among TCR beta chains, those listed as cytomegalovirus-associated numbered about 150.

The sequenced sample consisted of PBMCs. The V call is TRBV7-9, the J call TRBJ1-4; D unclear. The sequence was collected from a man between 40 and 49 years old in good health and CMV-seropositive. This CDR3 reads CASSLPQNEKLFF. The CDR3 DNA follows: TGTGCCAGCAGCTTACCCCAAAATGAAAAACTGTTTTTT.